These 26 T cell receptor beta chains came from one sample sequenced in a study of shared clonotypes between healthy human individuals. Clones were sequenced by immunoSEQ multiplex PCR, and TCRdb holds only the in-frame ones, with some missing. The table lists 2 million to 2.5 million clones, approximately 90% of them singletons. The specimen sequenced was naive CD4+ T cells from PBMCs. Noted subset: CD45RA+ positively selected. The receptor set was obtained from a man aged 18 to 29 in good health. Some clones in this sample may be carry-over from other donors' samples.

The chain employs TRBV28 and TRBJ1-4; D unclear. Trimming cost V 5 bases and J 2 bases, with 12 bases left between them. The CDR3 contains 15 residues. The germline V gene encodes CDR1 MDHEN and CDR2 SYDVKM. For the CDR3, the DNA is TGTGCCAGCAGTCTCTACCTTACGACTAATGAAAAACTGTTTTTT. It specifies CASSLYLTTNEKLFF.

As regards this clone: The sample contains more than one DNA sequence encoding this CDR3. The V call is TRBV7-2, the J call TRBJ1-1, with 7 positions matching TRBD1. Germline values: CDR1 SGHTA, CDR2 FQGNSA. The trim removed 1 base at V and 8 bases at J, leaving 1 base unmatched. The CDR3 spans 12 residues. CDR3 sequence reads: CASSLGQGEAFF. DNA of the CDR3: TGTGCCAGCAGCTTAGGACAGGGAGAAGCTTTCTTT. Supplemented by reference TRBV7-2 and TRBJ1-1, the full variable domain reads GAGVSQSPSNKVTEKGKDVELRCDPISGHTALYWYRQSLGQGLEFLIYFQGNSAPDKSGLPSDRFSAERTGGSVSTLTIQRTQQEDSAVYLCASSLGQGEAFFGQGTRLTVV.

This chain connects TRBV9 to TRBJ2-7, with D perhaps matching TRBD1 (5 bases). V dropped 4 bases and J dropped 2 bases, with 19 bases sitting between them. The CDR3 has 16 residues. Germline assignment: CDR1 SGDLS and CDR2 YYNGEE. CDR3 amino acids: CASSPYGQGATYEQYF. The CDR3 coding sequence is TGTGCCAGCAGCCCGTACGGTCAGGGTGCCACCTACGAGCAGTACTTC.

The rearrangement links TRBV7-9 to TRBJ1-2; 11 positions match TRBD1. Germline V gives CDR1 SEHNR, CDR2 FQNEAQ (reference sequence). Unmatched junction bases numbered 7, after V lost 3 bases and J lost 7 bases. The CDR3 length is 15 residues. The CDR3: CASSFTDGTGGGYTF. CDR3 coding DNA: TGTGCCAGCAGCTTCACGGACGGGACAGGGGGTGGCTACACCTTC.

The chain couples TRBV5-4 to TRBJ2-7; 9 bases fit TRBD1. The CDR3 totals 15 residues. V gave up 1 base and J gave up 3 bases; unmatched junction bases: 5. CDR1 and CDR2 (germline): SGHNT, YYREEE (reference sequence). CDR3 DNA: TGTGCCAGCAGCTTGCGGGGACAGGGATTCTACGAGCAGTACTTC. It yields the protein CASSLRGQGFYEQYF.

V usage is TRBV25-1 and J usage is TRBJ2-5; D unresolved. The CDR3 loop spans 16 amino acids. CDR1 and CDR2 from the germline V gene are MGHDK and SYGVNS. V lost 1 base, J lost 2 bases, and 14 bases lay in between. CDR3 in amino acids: CASSESGRMLQETQYF. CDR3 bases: TGTGCCAGCAGTGAATCCGGACGGATGTTACAAGAGACCCAGTACTTC.

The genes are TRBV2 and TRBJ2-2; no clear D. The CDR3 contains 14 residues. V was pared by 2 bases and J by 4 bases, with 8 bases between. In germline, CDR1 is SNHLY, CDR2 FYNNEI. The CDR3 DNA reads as TGTGCCAGCAGTGAATTGCAAAGCACCGGGGAGCTGTTTTTT. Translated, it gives CASSELQSTGELFF.

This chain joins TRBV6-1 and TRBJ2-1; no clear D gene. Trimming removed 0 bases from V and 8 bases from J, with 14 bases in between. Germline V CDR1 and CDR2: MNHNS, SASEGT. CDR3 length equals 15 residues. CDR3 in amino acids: CASSEAGIPSHEQFF. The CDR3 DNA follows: TGTGCCAGCAGTGAAGCAGGAATTCCCTCCCATGAGCAGTTCTTC.

The CDR3 spells CASSFNGGYQPQHF. DNA for the CDR3: TGTGCCAGCAGTTTCAACGGGGGCTATCAGCCCCAGCATTTT. This chain joins TRBV28 and TRBJ1-5; D is perhaps TRBD1 (6 bases). This CDR3 spans 14 amino acids. Germline V CDR1 and CDR2: MDHEN, SYDVKM. V lost 3 bases to trimming and J lost 5 bases, with 11 bases between them. The full variable domain, with the rest looked up from reference TRBV28 and TRBJ1-5, is DVKVTQSSRYLVKRTGEKVFLECVQDMDHENMFWYRQDPGLGLRLIYFSYDVKMKEKGDIPEGYSVSREKKERFSLILESASTNQTSMYLCASSFNGGYQPQHFGDGTRLSIL.

CDR3 sequence reads: CASRLQGTNEKLFF. DNA for the CDR3: TGTGCCAGCAGATTACAGGGGACTAATGAAAAACTGTTTTTT. This chain connects TRBV28 to TRBJ1-4, with TRBD1 identical over 7 bases. V shed 6 bases and J 2 bases; nucleotides not matched to a gene: 3. Germline V CDR1 and CDR2: MDHEN, SYDVKM. This CDR3 comprises 14 residues.

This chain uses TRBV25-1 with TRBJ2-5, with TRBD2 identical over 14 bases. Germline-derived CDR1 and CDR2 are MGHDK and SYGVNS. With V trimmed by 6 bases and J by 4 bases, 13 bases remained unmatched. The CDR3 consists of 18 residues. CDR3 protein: CASSPTGTSGRWGETQYF. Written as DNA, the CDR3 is TGTGCCAGCAGCCCCACCGGGACTAGCGGGAGATGGGGAGAGACCCAGTACTTC.

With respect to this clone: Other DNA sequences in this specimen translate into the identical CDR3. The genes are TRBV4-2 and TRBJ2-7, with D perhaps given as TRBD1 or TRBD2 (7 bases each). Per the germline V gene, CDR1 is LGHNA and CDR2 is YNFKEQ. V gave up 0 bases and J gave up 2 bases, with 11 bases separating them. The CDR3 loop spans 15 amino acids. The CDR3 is CASSQDPGGAYEQYF. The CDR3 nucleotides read TGTGCCAGCAGCCAAGATCCAGGGGGGGCCTACGAGCAGTACTTC.

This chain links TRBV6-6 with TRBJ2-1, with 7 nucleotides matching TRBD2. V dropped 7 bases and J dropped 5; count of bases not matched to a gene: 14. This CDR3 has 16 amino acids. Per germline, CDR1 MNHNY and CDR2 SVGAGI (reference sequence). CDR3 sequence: CASTHVREAFNNEQFF. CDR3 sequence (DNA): TGTGCCAGCACCCACGTCCGGGAGGCTTTTAACAATGAGCAGTTCTTC.

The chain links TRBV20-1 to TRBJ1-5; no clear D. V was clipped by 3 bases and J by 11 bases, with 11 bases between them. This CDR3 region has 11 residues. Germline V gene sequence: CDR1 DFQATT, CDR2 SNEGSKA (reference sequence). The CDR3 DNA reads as TGCAGTGCTAGGGTCCCCAATGCCCAGCATTTT. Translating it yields CSARVPNAQHF.

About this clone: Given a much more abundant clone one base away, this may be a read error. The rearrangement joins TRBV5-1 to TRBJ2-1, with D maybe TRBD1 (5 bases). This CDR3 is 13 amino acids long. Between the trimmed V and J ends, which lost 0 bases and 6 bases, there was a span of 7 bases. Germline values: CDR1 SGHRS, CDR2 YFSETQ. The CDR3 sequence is CASSLGQINEQFF. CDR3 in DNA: TGCGCCAGCAGCTTGGGACAGATCAATGAGCAGTTCTTC.

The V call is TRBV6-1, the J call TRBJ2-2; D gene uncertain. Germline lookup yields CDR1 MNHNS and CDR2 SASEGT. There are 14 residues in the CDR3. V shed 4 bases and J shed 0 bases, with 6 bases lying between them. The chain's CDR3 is CASSGTANTGELFF. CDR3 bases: TGTGCCAGCAGTGGCACAGCGAACACCGGGGAGCTGTTTTTT.

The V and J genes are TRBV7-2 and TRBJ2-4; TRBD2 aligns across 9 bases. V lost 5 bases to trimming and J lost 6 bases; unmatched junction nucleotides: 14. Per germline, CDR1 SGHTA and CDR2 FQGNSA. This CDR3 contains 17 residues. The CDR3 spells CASSPRGSGSLGNIQYF. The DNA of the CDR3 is TGTGCCAGCAGCCCCCGGGGTAGCGGGAGTTTAGGAAACATTCAGTACTTC.

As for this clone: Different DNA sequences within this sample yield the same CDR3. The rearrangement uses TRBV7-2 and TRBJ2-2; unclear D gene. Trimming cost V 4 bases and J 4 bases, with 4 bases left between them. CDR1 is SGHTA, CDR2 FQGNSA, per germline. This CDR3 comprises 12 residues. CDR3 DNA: TGTGCCAGCAGCTGGGGCACCGGGGAGCTGTTTTTT. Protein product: CASSWGTGELFF.

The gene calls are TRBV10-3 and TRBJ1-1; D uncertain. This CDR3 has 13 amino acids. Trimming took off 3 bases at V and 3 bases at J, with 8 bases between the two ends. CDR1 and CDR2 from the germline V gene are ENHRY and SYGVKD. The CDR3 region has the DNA TGTGCCATCAGTGACCCTGGGGACACTGAAGCTTTCTTT. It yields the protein CAISDPGDTEAFF.

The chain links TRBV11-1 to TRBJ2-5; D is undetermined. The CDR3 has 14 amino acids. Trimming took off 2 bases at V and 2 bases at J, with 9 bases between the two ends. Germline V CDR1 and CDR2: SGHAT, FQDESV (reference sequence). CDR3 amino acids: CASSLRDYQETQYF. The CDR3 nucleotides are TGTGCCAGCAGCTTACGTGATTATCAAGAGACCCAGTACTTC. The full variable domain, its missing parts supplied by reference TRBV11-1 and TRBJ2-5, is EAEVAQSPRYKITEKSQAVAFWCDPISGHATLYWYRQILGQGPELLVQFQDESVVDDSQLPKDRFSAERLKGVDSTLKIQPAELGDSAMYLCASSLRDYQETQYFGPGTRLLVL.

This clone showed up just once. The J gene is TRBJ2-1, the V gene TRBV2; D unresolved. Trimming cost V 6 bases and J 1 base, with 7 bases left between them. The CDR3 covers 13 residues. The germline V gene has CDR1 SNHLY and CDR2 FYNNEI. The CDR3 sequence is CASRDGSYNEQFF. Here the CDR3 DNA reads TGTGCCAGCAGAGATGGTTCCTACAATGAGCAGTTCTTC.

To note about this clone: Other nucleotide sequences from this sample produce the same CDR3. CDR3 coding DNA: TGTGCCAGCAGCTTAAGGCAGGGGTCATATGGCTACACCTTC. Its protein is CASSLRQGSYGYTF. The chain has TRBV6-5 and TRBJ1-2; a weak D match, TRBD1 (6 bases). Trimming took off 6 bases at V and 5 bases at J, with 16 bases between the two ends. CDR1 and CDR2 from the germline V gene are MNHEY and SVGAGI. The CDR3 loop spans 14 amino acids.

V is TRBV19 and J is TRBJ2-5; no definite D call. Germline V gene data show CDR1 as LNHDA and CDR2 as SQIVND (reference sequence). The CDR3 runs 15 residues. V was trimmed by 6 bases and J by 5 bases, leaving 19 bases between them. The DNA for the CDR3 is TGTGCCAGTAGGACGATAGACTCTTCTGCGGAGACCCAGTACTTC. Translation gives CASRTIDSSAETQYF.

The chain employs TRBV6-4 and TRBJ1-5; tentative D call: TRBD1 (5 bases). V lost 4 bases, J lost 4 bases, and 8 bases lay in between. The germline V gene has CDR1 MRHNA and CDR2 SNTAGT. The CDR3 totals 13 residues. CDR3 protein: CASSVGANQPQHF. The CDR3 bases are TGTGCCAGCAGTGTTGGGGCAAATCAGCCCCAGCATTTT.

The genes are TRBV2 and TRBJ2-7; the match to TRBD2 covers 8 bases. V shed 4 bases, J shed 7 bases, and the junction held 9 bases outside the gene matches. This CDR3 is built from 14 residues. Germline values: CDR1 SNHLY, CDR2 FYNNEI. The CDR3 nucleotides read TGTGCCAGCAGTGTTGCGGGAGGCGAGGGGGAGCAGTACTTC. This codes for CASSVAGGEGEQYF.

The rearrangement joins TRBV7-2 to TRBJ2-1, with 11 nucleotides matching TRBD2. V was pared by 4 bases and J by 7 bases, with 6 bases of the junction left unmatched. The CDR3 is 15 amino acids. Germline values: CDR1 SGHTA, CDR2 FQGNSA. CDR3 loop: CASSSGLAVRNEQFF. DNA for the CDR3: TGTGCCAGCAGCTCGGGACTAGCGGTACGGAATGAGCAGTTCTTC.